Below are 14 T cell receptor beta chains sequenced from a single sample in a study of OX40 agonist ivuxolimab in advanced cancers. Sequencing used immunoSEQ multiplex PCR; TCRdb keeps in-frame clones, though not all of them. The data contain about 71,000 clones, roughly 84% of them singletons. This specimen consisted of CD4+ or CD8+ T cells sorted from blood, obtained in a trial of the OX40 agonist ivuxolimab. These receptors came from an adult with an advanced solid tumor such as melanoma, head and neck, liver or kidney cancer.

The genes are TRBV14 and TRBJ2-3; D gene ambiguous. The CDR3 runs to 14 residues. Trimming cost V 1 base and J 4 bases, with 9 bases left between them. The germline V gene encodes CDR1 SGHDN and CDR2 FVKESK. CDR3: CASSQVRRPDTQYF. The DNA of the CDR3 is TGTGCCAGCAGCCAAGTGCGGAGACCAGATACGCAGTATTTT.

The V call is TRBV15, the J call TRBJ1-4; a weak D match, TRBD1 (5 bases). Trimming took 5 bases from V and 3 from J, leaving 10 bases between them. The CDR3 consists of 14 residues. The germline CDR1 and CDR2 sequences are LNHNV and YYDKDF (reference sequence). CDR3 protein: CATSLGLANEKLFF. CDR3 DNA: TGTGCCACCAGCTTGGGACTCGCTAATGAAAAACTGTTTTTT.

The gene calls are TRBV18 and TRBJ1-1; D unresolved. Germline V gives CDR1 KGHSH, CDR2 LQKENI. The CDR3 length is 16 residues. Trimming took 3 bases from V and 4 from J, leaving 18 bases between them. CDR3 in DNA: TGTGCCAGCTCACCGATTCCGGTCCCAGGTGGCACTGAAGCTTTCTTT. Protein sequence: CASSPIPVPGGTEAFF.

This rearrangement joins TRBV9 to TRBJ2-7, with TRBD2 matching 10 bases. V gave up 4 bases and J gave up 7 bases; unmatched junction bases: 14. The CDR3 contains 16 residues. Germline V gene lookup returns CDR1 SGDLS and CDR2 YYNGEE. The CDR3 bases are TGTGCCAGCAGCCTATCAATAGCGGGGGGCCCTAGGGAGCAGTACTTC. Its translation is CASSLSIAGGPREQYF.

V and J are TRBV19 and TRBJ1-1, with a tentative D call TRBD1 (5 bases). Trimming pared 2 bases from V and 5 bases from J, leaving 12 bases between. The CDR3 is made up of 14 amino acids. Per the germline V gene, CDR1 is LNHDA and CDR2 is SQIVND (reference sequence). The CDR3 loop reads CASSIMGESTEAFF. CDR3 bases: TGTGCCAGTAGTATAATGGGGGAGAGTACTGAAGCTTTCTTT.

This clone was detected only a few times. The chain has TRBV7-9 and TRBJ1-3, with D unclear. CDR1 SEHNR and CDR2 FQNEAQ come from the germline V gene (reference sequence). This CDR3 contains 11 residues. V was clipped by 1 base and J by 5 bases, with 0 bases between them. CDR3 protein: CASSLGNTIYF. CDR3 DNA: TGTGCCAGCAGCTTAGGAAACACCATATATTTT. Together with reference TRBV7-9 and TRBJ1-3, the CDR3 gives the full variable domain: DTGVSQNPRHKITKRGQNVTFRCDPISEHNRLYWYRQTLGQGPEFLTYFQNEAQLEKSRLLSDRFSAERPKGSFSTLEIQRTEQGDSAMYLCASSLGNTIYFGEGSWLTVV.

This clone has only a few counts. The chain recombines TRBV29-1 with TRBJ2-7; maybe TRBD1 (6 bases). The V gene lost 6 bases and the J gene lost 1 base, with 10 bases spanning the gap. The CDR3 consists of 12 residues. The germline CDR1 and CDR2 sequences are SQVTM and ANQGSEA. The CDR3 DNA is TGCAGCGTCCAAGGACAGTCCTACGAGCAGTACTTC. This codes for CSVQGQSYEQYF.

This clone was detected a few times. The chain recombines TRBV6-1 with TRBJ1-4, with D maybe TRBD1 (5 bases). This CDR3 comprises 13 residues. Trimming removed 7 bases from V and 5 bases from J, with 11 bases in between. Germline lookup yields CDR1 MNHNS and CDR2 SASEGT. The CDR3 region is CASKRDRNEKLFF. The CDR3 DNA reads TGTGCCAGCAAGAGGGACCGAAATGAAAAACTGTTTTTT.

V usage is TRBV5-1 and J usage is TRBJ2-7; TRBD1 agrees at 9 bases. V lost 5 bases and J lost 6; bases outside the gene matches: 15. CDR3 length: 16 residues. Germline V gene lookup returns CDR1 SGHRS and CDR2 YFSETQ. The CDR3 here is CASSPTSGQGVSEQYF. The CDR3 DNA follows: TGCGCCAGCAGTCCGACCTCGGGACAGGGTGTTAGCGAGCAGTACTTC. Looking up the rest from reference TRBV5-1 and TRBJ2-7 gives the full variable domain: KAGVTQTPRYLIKTRGQQVTLSCSPISGHRSVSWYQQTPGQGLQFLFEYFSETQRNKGNFPGRFSGRQFSNSRSEMNVSTLELGDSALYLCASSPTSGQGVSEQYFGPGTRLTVT.

This clone showed up just once. This CDR3 reads CASSPGEPHKQYF. The CDR3 DNA is TGCGCCAGCAGCCCGGGCGAGCCCCATAAGCAGTACTTC. The rearrangement links TRBV4-1 to TRBJ2-7; no reliable D call. Per germline, CDR1 MGHRA and CDR2 YSYEKL. This CDR3 spans 13 amino acids. The V gene lost 4 bases and the J gene lost 8 bases, with 15 bases spanning the gap.

The chain uses TRBV5-1 and TRBJ2-1, with 9 bases fitting TRBD2. The V and J ends lost 4 bases and 3 bases, in that order; junction bases with no gene match: 5. This CDR3 has 15 residues. Germline loops: CDR1 SGHRS, CDR2 YFSETQ. CDR3 residues: CASSVGTSNYNEQFF. The CDR3 nucleotides read TGCGCCAGCAGCGTCGGGACTAGCAACTACAATGAGCAGTTCTTC.

V usage is TRBV5-1 and J usage is TRBJ1-4; 7 bases are a match to TRBD1. CDR1 is SGHRS and CDR2 is YFSETQ in the germline V gene. The CDR3 has 14 amino acids. With V trimmed by 4 bases and J by 8 bases, 8 bases remained unmatched. The CDR3 sequence is CASSRDRVEEKLFF. As DNA, the CDR3 is TGCGCCAGCAGCCGTGACAGGGTGGAGGAAAAACTGTTTTTT.

The chain uses TRBV11-2 and TRBJ1-4; tentatively, D is TRBD1 (5 bases). The CDR3 length is 14 residues. V gave up 2 bases and J gave up 1 base, with 5 bases separating them. Germline V gene lookup returns CDR1 SGHAT and CDR2 FQNNGV. CDR3 nucleotides: TGTGCCAGCAGCTTAAGGGGAACTAATGAAAAACTGTTTTTT. Encoded protein: CASSLRGTNEKLFF.

V gene TRBV6-1 combines with J gene TRBJ2-3, with 9 bases lining up with TRBD1. From germline, CDR1 is MNHNS and CDR2 SASEGT. The CDR3 contains 16 residues. V was clipped by 2 bases and J by 2 bases; unmatched bases: 5. This CDR3 reads CASSERRDRDTDTQYF. The CDR3 nucleotides read TGTGCCAGCAGTGAAAGGAGGGACAGGGACACAGATACGCAGTATTTT.